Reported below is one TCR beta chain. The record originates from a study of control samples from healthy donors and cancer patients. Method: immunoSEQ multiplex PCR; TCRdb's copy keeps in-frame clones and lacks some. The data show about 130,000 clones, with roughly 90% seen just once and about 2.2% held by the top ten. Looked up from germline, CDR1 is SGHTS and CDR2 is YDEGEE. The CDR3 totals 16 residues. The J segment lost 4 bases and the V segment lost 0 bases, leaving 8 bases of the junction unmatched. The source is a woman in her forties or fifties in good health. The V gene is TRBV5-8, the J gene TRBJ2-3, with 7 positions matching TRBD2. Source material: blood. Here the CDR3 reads CASSLGAGEYPDTQYF. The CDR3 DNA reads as TGTGCCAGCAGCTTGGGGGCGGGAGAGTACCCAGATACGCAGTATTTT. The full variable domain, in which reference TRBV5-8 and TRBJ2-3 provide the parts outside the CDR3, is EAGVTQSPTHLIKTRGQQATLRCSPISGHTSVYWYQQALGLGLQFLLWYDEGEERNRGNFPPRFSGRQFPNYSSELNVNALELEDSALYLCASSLGAGEYPDTQYFGPGTRLTVL.